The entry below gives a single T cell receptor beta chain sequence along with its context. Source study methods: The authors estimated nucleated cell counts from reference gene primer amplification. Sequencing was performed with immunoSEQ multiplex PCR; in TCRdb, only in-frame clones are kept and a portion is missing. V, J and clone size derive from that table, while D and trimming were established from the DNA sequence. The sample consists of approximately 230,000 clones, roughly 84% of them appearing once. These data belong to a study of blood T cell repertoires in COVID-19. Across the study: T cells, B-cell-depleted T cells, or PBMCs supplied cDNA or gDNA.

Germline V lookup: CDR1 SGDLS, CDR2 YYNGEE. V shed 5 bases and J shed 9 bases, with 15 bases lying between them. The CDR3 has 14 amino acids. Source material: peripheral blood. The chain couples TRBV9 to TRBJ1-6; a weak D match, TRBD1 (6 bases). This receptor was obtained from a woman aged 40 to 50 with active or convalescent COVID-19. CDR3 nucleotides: TGTGCCAGCAGGGACAGCTCACAGGGTTCACCCCTCCACTTT. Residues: CASRDSSQGSPLHF.